This TCR beta chain was profiled in a study of CD8+CD57+ T cells in acquired aplastic anemia. The overall study: Sorted CD4+ and CD8+ cells yielded DNA averaging roughly 3.3 ug. Mean read depth for CD4+ cells from healthy donors was roughly 10 million.

The CDR3 length is 16 residues. The germline V gene encodes CDR1 MNHEY and CDR2 SMNVEV (reference sequence). Trimming removed 4 bases at V and 0 bases at J, with 15 bases between. This clonotype occurred many times. Its antigen is undetermined. Profiling of TCR beta VDJ combinations and CDR3 sequences used genomic DNA as template. TCRdb fed the reads into MiXCR, producing one record per CDR3 protein. The sample carries some 210,000 distinct CDR3 sequences, 60% to 65% recorded once. Study-wide results and limits: A significant difference in CD8+ Simpson's diversity between patients and controls was not found.

This receptor was identified in a human donor in good health. Sequencing used sorted CD4+, CD8+, or CD8+CD57+ T cells (not recorded which) from PBMCs. The chain couples TRBV27 to TRBJ1-1, with D possibly TRBD1 on 6 matching bases. The CDR3 loop is CASSSLTGIVNTEAFF. The CDR3 nucleotides are TGTGCCAGCAGTTCACTAACAGGGATAGTGAACACTGAAGCTTTCTTT.